Reported below is one T cell receptor (beta chain). The data derive from a study of shared clonotypes between healthy human individuals. Across the study: A couple of women and three men aged 18 to 49 made up the donors.

The CDR3 consists of 15 residues. Germline-derived CDR1 and CDR2 are MNHEY and SMNVEV (reference sequence). J gave up 7 bases and V 6 bases, and 12 bases lay outside the gene matches. The authors split each subset's genomic DNA evenly across several immunoSEQ plates. Replicate PCRs from sorted subsets contained 200 ng DNA, which is 29,000 or so T cell genomes. As handled by the study authors: Filtering differed for immunoSEQ, which gave only junction sequences without quality scores. The protocol was immunoSEQ multiplex PCR, while the TCRdb copy is restricted to in-frame clones and leaves out a portion. V, J and clone size were drawn from that table, and D and trimming were deduced from the DNA. Of roughly 720,000 clones in the sample, about 92% were seen once.

Sequencing was performed on memory CD8+ T cells from PBMCs. The subset here: CD45RO+ cells pooled with CCR7-negative TemRA cells. J is TRBJ2-5 and V is TRBV27; TRBD1 matches at 9 bases. This receptor was identified in a man aged 18-30 years in good health. Some clones in this sample may be carry-over from other donors' samples. Written as DNA, the CDR3 is TGTGCCAGCAGCATGGGACAGGGATTATCTGGGACCCAGTACTTC. It yields the protein CASSMGQGLSGTQYF.